This entry lists 2 T cell receptor beta chains sequenced from one sample in a study of neurological immune-mediated disorders. TCRdb independently ran MiXCR on the 5' RACE reads; one entry per CDR3 protein. The data hold 65,000 to 90,000 distinct CDR3 sequences, with approximately 5% observed a single time. The sequenced sample was PBMCs. These receptors came from a woman in her thirties with multiple sclerosis.

This clonotype came up many times. V is TRBV5-1 and J is TRBJ2-2; no clear D. The CDR3 runs 15 residues. Germline loops: CDR1 SGHRS, CDR2 YFSETQ. V lost 2 bases, J lost 4 bases, and 12 bases lay in between. CDR3 bases: TGCGCCAGCAGCTTAGCAGCAGGAGCCACCGGGGAGCTGTTTTTT. This translates into CASSLAAGATGELFF.

V usage is TRBV6-6 and J usage is TRBJ2-2; TRBD2 matches 7 bases. Germline CDR1 MNHNY, CDR2 SVGAGI (reference sequence). The CDR3 is made up of 16 amino acids. The trim removed 0 bases at V and 5 bases at J, leaving 6 bases unmatched. The chain's CDR3 is CASSYSAPSGTGELFF. DNA of the CDR3: TGTGCCAGCAGTTACTCGGCGCCTAGCGGTACCGGGGAGCTGTTTTTT.